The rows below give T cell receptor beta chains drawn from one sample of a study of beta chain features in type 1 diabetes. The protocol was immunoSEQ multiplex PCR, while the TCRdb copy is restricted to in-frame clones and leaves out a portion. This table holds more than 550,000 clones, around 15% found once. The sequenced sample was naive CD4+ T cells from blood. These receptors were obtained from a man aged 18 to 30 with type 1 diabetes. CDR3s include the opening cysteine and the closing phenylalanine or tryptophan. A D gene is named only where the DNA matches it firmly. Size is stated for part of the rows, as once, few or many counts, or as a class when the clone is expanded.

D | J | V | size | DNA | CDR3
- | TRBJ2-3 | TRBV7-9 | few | TGTGCCAGCAGCCTTTCCGGAGGCGATACGCAGTATTTT | CASSLSGGDTQYF
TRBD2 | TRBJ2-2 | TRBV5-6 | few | TGTGCCAGCAGCTTTGGCGGGAGAGTCAACACCGGGGAGCTGTTTTTT | CASSFGGRVNTGELFF
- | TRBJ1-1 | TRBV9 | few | TGTGCCAGCAGCGTAAACAGGAACACTGAAGCTTTCTTT | CASSVNRNTEAFF
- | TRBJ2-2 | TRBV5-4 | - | TGTGCCAGCAGCTTGGCGGGAATGAACACCGGGGAGCTGTTTTTT | CASSLAGMNTGELFF
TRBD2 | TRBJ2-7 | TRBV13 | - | TGTGCCAGCAGCCGAACACATTACCAGACTAGCGGGGAAACCTACGAGCAGTACTTC | CASSRTHYQTSGETYEQYF
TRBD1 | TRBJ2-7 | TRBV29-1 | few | TGCAGCGTTGGTAGGCAGGGGGTGTCCTACGAGCAGTACTTC | CSVGRQGVSYEQYF
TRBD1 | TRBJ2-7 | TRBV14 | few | TGTGCCAGCAGCCAAATAACAGGGGGCTACGAGCAGTACTTC | CASSQITGGYEQYF
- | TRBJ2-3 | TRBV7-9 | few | TGTGCCAGCAGTCCGGGGGCAAGCACAGATACGCAGTATTTT | CASSPGASTDTQYF
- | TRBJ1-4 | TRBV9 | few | TGTGCCAGCAGCCGGGGGTCAACTAATGAAAAACTGTTTTTT | CASSRGSTNEKLFF
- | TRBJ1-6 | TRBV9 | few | TGTGCCAGCAGCGTTATGGACAGCCCGAGGTCACCCCTCCACTTT | CASSVMDSPRSPLHF
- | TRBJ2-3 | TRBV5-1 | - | TGCGCCAGCAGCCTGGGACTGGCTGAGACAGATACGCAGTATTTT | CASSLGLAETDTQYF
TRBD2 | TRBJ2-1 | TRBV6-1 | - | TGTGCCAGCATGGCTAGCGGGAGGATACAGTTCTTC | CASMASGRIQFF
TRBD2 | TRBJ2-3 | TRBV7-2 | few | TGTGCCAGCAGCTTAGAACTAGCGGGGGCCCCAATGGCAGATACGCAGTATTTT | CASSLELAGAPMADTQYF
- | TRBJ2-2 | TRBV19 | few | TGTGCCAGTAGTACGGGTTACGACACCGGGGAGCTGTTTTTT | CASSTGYDTGELFF
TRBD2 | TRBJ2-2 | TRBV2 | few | TGTGCCAGCAGCCCGGGGGCGGGAGGACTCACCGGGGAGCTGTTTTTT | CASSPGAGGLTGELFF
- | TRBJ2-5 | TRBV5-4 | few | TGTGCCAGCAGCTTGGGTGGAGCCCAGGGAGAGACCCAGTACTTC | CASSLGGAQGETQYF
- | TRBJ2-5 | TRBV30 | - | TGTGCCTGGACCCCCCACCAAGAGACCCAGTACTTC | CAWTPHQETQYF
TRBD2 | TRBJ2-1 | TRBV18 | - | TGTGCCAGCTCACGAGAATCGGTAGCGGGAGTCGGAAATGAGCAGTTCTTC | CASSRESVAGVGNEQFF